This T cell receptor (beta chain) is from a study of T cells in Graves' hyperthyroidism and ophthalmopathy. Points from the study as a whole: Ophthalmopathy was model-predicted a median around seven months pre-onset.

Comment on this clonotype: Antigen unknown.

The investigators amplified TCR beta CDR3 regions from RNA transcripts. The TCR CDR3 first-round RT-PCR relied on the HTBI primer set. TCRdb ran MiXCR on the multiplex PCR reads and lists one entry per CDR3 protein. The table includes about 530,000 distinct CDR3 sequences, 17% detected once. The CDR3 totals 15 residues. V lost 4 bases to trimming and J lost 6 bases; unmatched junction nucleotides: 9. The germline V gene has CDR1 SGHNT and CDR2 YENEEA. Among ophthalmopathy patients, the Clinical Activity Score reached at least 3, the NOSPECS grade reached at least 4, and duration remained under 3 months. Exclusion followed for patients with uncontrolled infection, other autoimmune disease, pregnancy or lactation. Extraction of PBMCs used roughly 9.3 ml of fresh peripheral blood.

This receptor was taken from a woman aged 18 to 35 with Graves' ophthalmopathy. The chain is built from TRBV11-3 and TRBJ2-1; 7 positions match TRBD2. The specimen was blood. In DNA form, the CDR3 reads TGTGCCAGCAGCTCCTCCCCGACTAGCAGCAATGAGCAGTTCTTC. As protein: CASSSSPTSSNEQFF.